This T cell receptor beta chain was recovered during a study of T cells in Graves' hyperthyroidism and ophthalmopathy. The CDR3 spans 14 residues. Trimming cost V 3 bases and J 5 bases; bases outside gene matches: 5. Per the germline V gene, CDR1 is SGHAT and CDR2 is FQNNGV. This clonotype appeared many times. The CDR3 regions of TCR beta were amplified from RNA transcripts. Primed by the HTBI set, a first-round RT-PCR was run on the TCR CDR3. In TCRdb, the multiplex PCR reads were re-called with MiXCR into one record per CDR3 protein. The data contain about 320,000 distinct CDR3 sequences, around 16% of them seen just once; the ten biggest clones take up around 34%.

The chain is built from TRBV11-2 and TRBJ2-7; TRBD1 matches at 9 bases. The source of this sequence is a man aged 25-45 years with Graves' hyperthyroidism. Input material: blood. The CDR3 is CASSFRDRVHEQYF. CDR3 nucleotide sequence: TGTGCCAGCAGCTTCCGGGACAGGGTCCACGAGCAGTACTTC. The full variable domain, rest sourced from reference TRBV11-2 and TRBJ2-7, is EAGVAQSPRYKIIEKRQSVAFWCNPISGHATLYWYQQILGQGPKLLIQFQNNGVVDDSQLPKDRFSAERLKGVDSTLKIQPAKLEDSAVYLCASSFRDRVHEQYFGPGTRLTVT.